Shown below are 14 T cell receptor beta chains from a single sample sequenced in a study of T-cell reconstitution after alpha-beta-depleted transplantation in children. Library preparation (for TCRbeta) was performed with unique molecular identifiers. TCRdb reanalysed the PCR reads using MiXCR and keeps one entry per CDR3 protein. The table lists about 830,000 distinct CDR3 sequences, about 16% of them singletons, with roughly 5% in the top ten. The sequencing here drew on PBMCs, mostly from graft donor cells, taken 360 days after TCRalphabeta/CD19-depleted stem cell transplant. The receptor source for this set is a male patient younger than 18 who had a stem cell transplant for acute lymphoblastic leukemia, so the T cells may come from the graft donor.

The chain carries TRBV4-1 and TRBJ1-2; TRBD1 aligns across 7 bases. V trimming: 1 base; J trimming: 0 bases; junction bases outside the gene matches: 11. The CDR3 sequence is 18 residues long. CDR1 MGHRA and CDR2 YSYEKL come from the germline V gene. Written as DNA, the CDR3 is TGCGCCAGCAGCCAAGCTCTCAAATTGACAGGGACTAACTATGGCTACACCTTC. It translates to CASSQALKLTGTNYGYTF.

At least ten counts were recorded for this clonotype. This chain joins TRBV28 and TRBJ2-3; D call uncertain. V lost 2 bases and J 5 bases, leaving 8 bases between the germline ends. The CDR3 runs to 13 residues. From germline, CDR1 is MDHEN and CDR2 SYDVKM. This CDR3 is CASSLLWVDTQYF. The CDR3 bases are TGTGCCAGCAGTTTACTCTGGGTAGATACGCAGTATTTT.

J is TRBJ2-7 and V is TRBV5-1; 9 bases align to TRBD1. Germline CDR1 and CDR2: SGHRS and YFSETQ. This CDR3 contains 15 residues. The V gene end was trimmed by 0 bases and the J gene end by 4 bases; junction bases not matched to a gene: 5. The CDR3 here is CASSLEGTGWYEQYF. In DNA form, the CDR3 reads TGCGCCAGCAGCTTGGAAGGGACAGGGTGGTACGAGCAGTACTTC.

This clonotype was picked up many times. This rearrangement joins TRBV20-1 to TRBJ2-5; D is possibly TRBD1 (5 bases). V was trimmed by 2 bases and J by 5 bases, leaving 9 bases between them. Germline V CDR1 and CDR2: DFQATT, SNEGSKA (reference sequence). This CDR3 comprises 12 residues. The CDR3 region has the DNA TGCAGTGCTAGAAGGGGTCTGGAGACCCAGTACTTC. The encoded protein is CSARRGLETQYF.

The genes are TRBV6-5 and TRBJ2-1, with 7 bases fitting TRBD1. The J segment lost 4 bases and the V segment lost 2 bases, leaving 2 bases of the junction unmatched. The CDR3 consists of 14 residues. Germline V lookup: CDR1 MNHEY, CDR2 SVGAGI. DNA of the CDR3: TGTGCCAGCAGTTACGACAGGGCTTACAATGAGCAGTTCTTC. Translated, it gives CASSYDRAYNEQFF.

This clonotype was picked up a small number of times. CDR3 DNA sequence: TGTGCCAGCAGCCAAGACAGGGTCCCCTACGAGCAGTACTTC. Translating it yields CASSQDRVPYEQYF. The chain recombines TRBV7-9 with TRBJ2-7, with 7 nucleotides matching TRBD1. With V trimmed by 5 bases and J by 2 bases, 6 bases remained unmatched. The CDR3 has 14 residues. Germline CDR1 SEHNR, CDR2 FQNEAQ (reference sequence).

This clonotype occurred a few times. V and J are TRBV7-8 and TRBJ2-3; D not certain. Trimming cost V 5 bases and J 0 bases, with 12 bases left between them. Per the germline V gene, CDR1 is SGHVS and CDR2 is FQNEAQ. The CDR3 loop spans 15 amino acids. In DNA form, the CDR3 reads TGTGCCAGCAGCCTAGGATGGGGTAGCACAGATACGCAGTATTTT. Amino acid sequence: CASSLGWGSTDTQYF.

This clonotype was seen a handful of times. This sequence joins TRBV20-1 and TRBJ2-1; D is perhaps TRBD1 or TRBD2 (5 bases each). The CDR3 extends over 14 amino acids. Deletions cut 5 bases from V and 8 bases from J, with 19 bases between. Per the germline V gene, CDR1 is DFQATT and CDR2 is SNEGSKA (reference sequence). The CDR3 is CSASGTPLGDEQFF. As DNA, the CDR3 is TGCAGTGCTTCCGGGACGCCTCTTGGGGATGAGCAGTTCTTC.

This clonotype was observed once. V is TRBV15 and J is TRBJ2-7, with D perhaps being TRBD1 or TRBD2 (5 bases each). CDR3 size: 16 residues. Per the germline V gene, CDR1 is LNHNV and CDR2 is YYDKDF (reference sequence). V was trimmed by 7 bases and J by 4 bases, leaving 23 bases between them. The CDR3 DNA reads TGTGCCACCACCGCCAACGCGAGGGGTGGTTCGTACGAGCAGTACTTC. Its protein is CATTANARGGSYEQYF.

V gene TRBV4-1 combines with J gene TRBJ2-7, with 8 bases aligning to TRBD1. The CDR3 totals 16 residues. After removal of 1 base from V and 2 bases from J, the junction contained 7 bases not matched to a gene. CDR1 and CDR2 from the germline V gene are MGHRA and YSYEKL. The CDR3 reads CASSQVDRGATYEQYF. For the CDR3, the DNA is TGCGCCAGCAGCCAAGTTGACAGGGGCGCTACCTACGAGCAGTACTTC.

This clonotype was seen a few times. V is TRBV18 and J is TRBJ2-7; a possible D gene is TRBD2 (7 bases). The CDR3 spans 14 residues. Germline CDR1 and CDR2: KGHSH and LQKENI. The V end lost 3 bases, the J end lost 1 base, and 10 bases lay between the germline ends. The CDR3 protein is CASSPAGASYEQYF. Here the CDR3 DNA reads TGTGCCAGCTCACCGGCGGGGGCTTCCTACGAGCAGTACTTC.

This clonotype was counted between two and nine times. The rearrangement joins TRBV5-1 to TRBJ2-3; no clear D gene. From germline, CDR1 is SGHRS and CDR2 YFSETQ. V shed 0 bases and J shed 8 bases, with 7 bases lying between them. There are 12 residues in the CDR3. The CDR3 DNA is TGCGCCAGCAGCTTGGATCAGCGTACGCAGTATTTT. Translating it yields CASSLDQRTQYF. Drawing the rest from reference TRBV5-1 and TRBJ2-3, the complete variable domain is KAGVTQTPRYLIKTRGQQVTLSCSPISGHRSVSWYQQTPGQGLQFLFEYFSETQRNKGNFPGRFSGRQFSNSRSEMNVSTLELGDSALYLCASSLDQRTQYFGPGTRLTVL.

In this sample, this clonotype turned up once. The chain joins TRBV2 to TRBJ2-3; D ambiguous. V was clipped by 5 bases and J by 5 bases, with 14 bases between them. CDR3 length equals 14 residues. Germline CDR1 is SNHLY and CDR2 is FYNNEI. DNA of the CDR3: TGTGCCAGCAGTTTAGCTCCGACGGGAGATACGCAGTATTTT. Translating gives CASSLAPTGDTQYF.

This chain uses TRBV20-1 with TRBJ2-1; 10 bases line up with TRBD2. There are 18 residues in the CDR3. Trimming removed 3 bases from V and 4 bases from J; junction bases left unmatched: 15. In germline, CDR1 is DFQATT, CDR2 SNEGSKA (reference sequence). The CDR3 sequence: CSASCPTSGADVYNEQFF. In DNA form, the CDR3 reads TGCAGTGCTAGCTGCCCTACTAGCGGGGCCGACGTATACAATGAGCAGTTCTTC.